Listed here are 13 T cell receptor beta chains from one sample, sequenced in a study of T cell responses to AZD1222 COVID-19 vaccine. Some clones are missing from TCRdb's copy, which holds only in-frame ones; the method was immunoSEQ multiplex PCR. Of around 88,000 clones in the sample, about nine tenths were seen once. The sequences come from peripheral blood, collected on day 0 of AZD1222 vaccination. The receptors derive from an adult in good health.

The chain is built from TRBV5-8 and TRBJ1-2; 7 positions agree with TRBD1. This CDR3 is 15 amino acids long. The germline gives CDR1 SGHTS, CDR2 YDEGEE. J was trimmed by 7 bases and V by 3 bases; bases with no gene match: 12. CDR3 in DNA: TGTGCCAGCAGCTCCGGACAGGTGCAGTTCTCTGGCTACACCTTC. Its translation is CASSSGQVQFSGYTF.

This chain links TRBV6-5 with TRBJ1-3; no reliable D call. Germline loops: CDR1 MNHEY, CDR2 SVGAGI. The CDR3 spans 15 residues. V was shortened by 5 bases and J by 0 bases, with 11 bases between the two germline ends. The CDR3 bases are TGTGCCAGCAGTAATGGACTGATCTCTGGAAACACCATATATTTT. It is translated as CASSNGLISGNTIYF.

The chain is built from TRBV28 and TRBJ1-6; D is unresolved. CDR3 length equals 14 residues. The V end lost 3 bases, the J end lost 5 bases, and 8 bases lay between the germline ends. Germline-derived CDR1 and CDR2 are MDHEN and SYDVKM. The CDR3 DNA follows: TGTGCCAGCAGTTTCCCCGGAGATAATTCACCCCTCCACTTT. The encoded protein is CASSFPGDNSPLHF.

The chain employs TRBV19 and TRBJ1-2, with D maybe TRBD1 (5 bases). Deletions cut 8 bases from V and 4 bases from J, with 11 bases between. The V gene's germline CDR1 is LNHDA and CDR2 SQIVND (reference sequence). The CDR3 spans 12 residues. The CDR3 here is CASSDRIYGYTF. CDR3 nucleotide sequence: TGTGCCAGTTCCGACAGAATCTATGGCTACACCTTC. The full variable domain, completed using reference TRBV19 and TRBJ1-2, is DGGITQSPKYLFRKEGQNVTLSCEQNLNHDAMYWYRQDPGQGLRLIYYSQIVNDFQKGDIAEGYSVSREKKESFPLTVTSAQKNPTAFYLCASSDRIYGYTFGSGTRLTVV.

This sequence joins TRBV6-5 and TRBJ1-4; 8 bases are shared with TRBD1. The length of the CDR3 is 15 residues. Germline V gives CDR1 MNHEY, CDR2 SVGAGI. The J segment lost 3 bases and the V segment lost 2 bases, leaving 2 bases of the junction unmatched. CDR3 nucleotide sequence: TGTGCCAGCAGTTACCAGGGGGCGGCTAATGAAAAACTGTTTTTT. Translation: CASSYQGAANEKLFF.

The V call is TRBV5-8, the J call TRBJ1-6; 8 bases agree with TRBD1. Trimming took 4 bases from V and 0 from J; bases not matched to a gene: 6. Germline V gives CDR1 SGHTS, CDR2 YDEGEE. CDR3 length: 17 amino acids. CDR3 nucleotides: TGTGCCAGCAGCCCCCGGACAGGGAGCTCCTATAATTCACCCCTCCACTTT. It codes for CASSPRTGSSYNSPLHF.

The genes are TRBV27 and TRBJ1-1; the D gene is possibly TRBD1 (6 bases). V was shortened by 7 bases and J by 3 bases, with 18 bases between the two germline ends. From germline, CDR1 is MNHEY and CDR2 SMNVEV (reference sequence). CDR3 length: 15 amino acids. The chain's CDR3 is CASNHGTSVDTEAFF. The CDR3 region has the DNA TGTGCCAGCAACCACGGGACATCCGTGGACACTGAAGCTTTCTTT.

This chain joins TRBV5-1 and TRBJ1-2; the D is unclear. From germline, CDR1 is SGHRS and CDR2 YFSETQ. V lost 4 bases to trimming and J lost 8 bases, with 18 bases between them. The CDR3 is 14 amino acids. The CDR3 region is CASSTTTDTRGYTF. DNA for the CDR3: TGCGCCAGCAGCACCACAACAGATACGCGGGGCTACACCTTC. Filled out from reference TRBV5-1 and TRBJ1-2, the complete variable domain reads KAGVTQTPRYLIKTRGQQVTLSCSPISGHRSVSWYQQTPGQGLQFLFEYFSETQRNKGNFPGRFSGRQFSNSRSEMNVSTLELGDSALYLCASSTTTDTRGYTFGSGTRLTVV.

This sequence joins TRBV4-2 and TRBJ2-5; D is unclear. The CDR3 runs to 13 residues. The ends were cut back, 2 bases at V and 4 bases at J, with 8 bases in the middle. Germline V CDR1 and CDR2: LGHNA, YNFKEQ. CDR3 loop: CASSQKGTETQYF. DNA for the CDR3: TGTGCCAGCAGCCAAAAGGGAACAGAGACCCAGTACTTC.

V usage is TRBV7-6 and J usage is TRBJ2-1, with TRBD1 matching 10 bases. The CDR3 loop spans 15 amino acids. Germline CDR1 is SGHVS and CDR2 is FNYEAQ. V lost 3 bases, J lost 6 bases, and 5 bases stayed unmatched. The CDR3 DNA is TGTGCCAGCAGCTTGGGACAGGGGCTGTCCAATGAGCAGTTCTTC. This codes for CASSLGQGLSNEQFF.

This clone showed up just a few times. The chain is built from TRBV7-2 and TRBJ1-5, with 7 bases lining up with TRBD1. V dropped 5 bases and J dropped 0; count of bases not matched to a gene: 7. CDR1 SGHTA and CDR2 FQGNSA come from the germline V gene. The CDR3 is made up of 16 amino acids. CDR3 nucleotide sequence: TGTGCCAGCAGCCCAGAAGGGGGCAGTAGCAATCAGCCCCAGCATTTT. Its protein is CASSPEGGSSNQPQHF.

This CDR3 reads CASSPGSGNTIYF. CDR3 in DNA: TGTGCCAGCAGCCCGGGCTCTGGAAACACCATATATTTT. The V and J genes are TRBV5-4 and TRBJ1-3; D unresolved. Germline V lookup: CDR1 SGHNT, CDR2 YYREEE (reference sequence). The CDR3 runs 13 residues. The germline V and J ends were trimmed by 4 bases and 0 bases, with 5 bases remaining between them.

This sequence joins TRBV7-9 and TRBJ1-3, with a tentative D call TRBD1 (5 bases). This CDR3 has 12 amino acids. Trimming removed 1 base from V and 9 bases from J, with 7 bases in between. Germline loops: CDR1 SEHNR, CDR2 FQNEAQ (reference sequence). The CDR3, as DNA: TGTGCCAGCAGCTTAGTGGGGGGCACCATATATTTT. It is translated as CASSLVGGTIYF.